This is a list of T cell receptor beta chains from one sample in a study of T cells in localized non-small cell lung cancer. Libraries were prepared by immunoSEQ multiplex PCR; TCRdb keeps only in-frame clonotypes and omits some of them. The table lists roughly 21,000 clones, over 75% of them singletons. The source material was peripheral blood mononuclear cells, sampled before any cancer treatment. The receptors were gathered from a male donor aged 60 or over with stage II lung adenocarcinoma. Each CDR3 is given with its conserved first and last residue. D genes are given only for firm matches. Size is omitted from some rows. Given values are once, few, many or a class for expanded clones.

d_call,clone_size,v_call,j_call,cdr3_aa,cdr3_nt
TRBD2,few,TRBV6-4,TRBJ2-1,CASSSLAGGYNEQFF,TGTGCCAGCAGTTCCCTTGCGGGAGGGTACAATGAGCAGTTCTTC
TRBD1,-,TRBV7-6,TRBJ2-5,CASSLARGLWETQYF,TGTGCCAGCAGCTTAGCCAGGGGGCTTTGGGAGACCCAGTACTTC
-,-,TRBV5-5,TRBJ2-1,CASQRLSRNEQFF,TGTGCCAGTCAGCGACTTTCTAGAAATGAGCAGTTCTTC
-,-,TRBV10-3,TRBJ2-7,CAIRGGRGRNEQYF,TGTGCCATCAGGGGAGGTAGAGGGAGGAACGAGCAGTACTTC
-,-,TRBV2,TRBJ2-3,CASSEYPAVFGDTQYF,TGTGCCAGCAGTGAATACCCAGCGGTCTTTGGAGATACGCAGTATTTT
-,-,TRBV21-1,TRBJ2-1,CASSRRVRSYNEQFF,TGTGCCAGCAGCAGGCGGGTACGCTCCTACAATGAGCAGTTCTTC
-,-,TRBV18,TRBJ2-5,CASSPRETQYF,TGTGCCAGCTCACCACGTGAGACCCAGTACTTC
-,-,TRBV19,TRBJ1-6,CASSTDSSYNSPLHF,TGTGCCAGTAGTACGGACAGCTCCTATAATTCACCCCTCCACTTT
-,-,TRBV7-8,TRBJ2-1,CASSLSINEQFF,TGTGCCAGCAGCTTATCAATCAATGAGCAGTTCTTC
TRBD2,-,TRBV7-2,TRBJ2-1,CASSYSGRADYEQFF,TGTGCCAGCAGCTACAGCGGGAGGGCCGACTATGAGCAGTTCTTC
-,-,TRBV5-4,TRBJ1-2,CASSLGSWGPAYGYTF,TGTGCCAGCAGCTTAGGATCCTGGGGGCCGGCCTATGGCTACACCTTC
TRBD1,-,TRBV12-5,TRBJ2-1,CASGLGQGDYNEQFF,TGTGCTAGTGGATTGGGACAGGGGGACTACAATGAGCAGTTCTTC
TRBD1,-,TRBV25-1,TRBJ1-4,CASSEFNPGQNEKLFF,TGTGCCAGCAGTGAATTTAATCCGGGACAGAATGAAAAACTGTTTTTT
TRBD2,-,TRBV6-1,TRBJ2-1,CASSVLAGSDEQFF,TGTGCCAGCAGTGTACTAGCGGGATCGGATGAGCAGTTCTTC
TRBD1,-,TRBV6-5,TRBJ1-3,CASSYSFRDRLYF,TGTGCCAGCAGTTACTCATTCCGGGACAGGCTTTATTTT
-,-,TRBV7-2,TRBJ2-3,CASSLQGLSTDTQYF,TGTGCCAGCAGCCTTCAGGGGCTTAGCACAGATACGCAGTATTTT
TRBD1,few,TRBV2,TRBJ1-2,CASSEWSQGANYGYTF,TGTGCCAGCAGTGAATGGTCGCAGGGGGCTAACTATGGCTACACCTTC
-,few,TRBV29-1,TRBJ2-3,CSVGGNRDGDTQYF,TGCAGCGTTGGGGGGAACAGGGATGGGGATACGCAGTATTTT
TRBD1,-,TRBV11-2,TRBJ2-3,CASSLVPGQGSDTQYF,TGTGCCAGCAGCTTAGTCCCGGGACAGGGATCCGATACGCAGTATTTT
TRBD1,-,TRBV29-1,TRBJ2-7,CSVATTGGTYEQYF,TGCAGCGTTGCCACGACAGGGGGTACCTACGAGCAGTACTTC
-,-,TRBV2,TRBJ1-5,CASRQGLDQPQHF,TGTGCCAGCAGGCAGGGGCTAGATCAGCCCCAGCATTTT
-,-,TRBV5-1,TRBJ1-2,CASSVRGYGYTF,TGCGCCAGCAGTGTTAGAGGGTATGGCTACACCTTC
-,once,TRBV2,TRBJ1-1,CASSEEAARYTEAFF,TGTGCCAGCAGTGAAGAGGCTGCCCGGTACACTGAAGCTTTCTTT
TRBD2,-,TRBV11-3,TRBJ2-1,CASSLDTGGNEQFF,TGTGCCAGCAGCTTAGATACGGGAGGGAACGAGCAGTTCTTC
TRBD2,-,TRBV28,TRBJ2-2,CASSSPIAGRELFF,TGTGCCAGCAGCTCTCCCATAGCGGGGCGGGAGCTGTTTTTT
TRBD1,-,TRBV6-4,TRBJ2-7,CASRTPGGSYEQYF,TGTGCCAGCAGGACGCCAGGGGGCTCCTACGAGCAGTACTTC
-,-,TRBV19,TRBJ1-1,CASSISANTEAFF,TGTGCCAGTAGTATTTCAGCGAACACTGAAGCTTTCTTT
TRBD2,-,TRBV9,TRBJ2-1,CASSPSLAADPLNNEQFF,TGTGCCAGCAGCCCCTCACTAGCGGCGGATCCCTTGAACAATGAGCAGTTCTTC
TRBD2,-,TRBV6-6,TRBJ2-1,CASRGLAGGSDNEQFF,TGTGCCAGCAGAGGACTAGCGGGAGGCTCGGACAATGAGCAGTTCTTC
-,-,TRBV27,TRBJ1-5,CASSLSRYSNQPQHF,TGTGCCAGCAGTTTGTCCAGGTATAGCAATCAGCCCCAGCATTTT
TRBD2,-,TRBV6-1,TRBJ2-7,CASVGREGEQYF,TGTGCCAGTGTGGGGAGGGAAGGCGAGCAGTACTTC
-,-,TRBV27,TRBJ1-2,CASSWSGVVGNYGYTF,TGTGCCAGCAGTTGGTCCGGGGTTGTGGGGAACTATGGCTACACCTTC
TRBD2,-,TRBV27,TRBJ2-7,CASSLSSAGGLPYEQYF,TGTGCCAGCAGTTTATCGTCCGCGGGAGGCCTCCCCTACGAGCAGTACTTC
-,-,TRBV5-5,TRBJ2-6,CASRGGSNSGANVLTF,TGTGCCAGCAGAGGGGGGTCCAACTCTGGGGCCAACGTCCTGACTTTC
-,-,TRBV5-5,TRBJ1-4,CASTPRAQTNEKLFF,TGTGCCAGCACCCCTAGGGCCCAGACAAATGAAAAACTGTTTTTT
TRBD2,once,TRBV9,TRBJ2-5,CASGGLAGQETQYF,TGTGCCAGCGGGGGACTAGCGGGCCAAGAGACCCAGTACTTC
-,-,TRBV7-8,TRBJ1-5,CASSPAQGRSNQPQHF,TGTGCCAGCAGCCCCGCACAGGGCCGTAGCAATCAGCCCCAGCATTTT